Below, one T cell receptor beta chain is given with its context. The target antigen is unknown. Repertoires were generated with immunoSEQ multiplex PCR, while TCRdb's copy carries only in-frame clones and drops some. The sample includes 200,000 or so clones, around 92% seen only once; the top ten take more than 9%. This sample was taken from a study of T cell responses to AZD1222 COVID-19 vaccine. This CDR3 comprises 13 residues. The V end was cut by 5 bases, the J end by 7 bases, with 14 bases between. Germline CDR1 and CDR2: SGHNT and YENEEA. Overall study results and limits: Sampled repertoires all dated from after the peak T cell response.

The V and J genes are TRBV11-3 and TRBJ1-1; TRBD1 is a possible D gene (5 bases). This receptor was taken from an adult in good health. This sample comprised peripheral blood, obtained on day 0 of AZD1222 vaccination. The CDR3 nucleotides are TGTGCCAGCAGCCCGGGATGGGGGGATGAAGCTTTCTTT. Its translation is CASSPGWGDEAFF.